What follows are 20 T cell receptor beta chains derived from one specimen sequenced in a study of T-cell memory formation after mild COVID-19. TCRdb re-called the 5' RACE reads through MiXCR, storing one row per CDR3 protein. The repertoire holds about 390,000 distinct CDR3 sequences, with about 15% as singletons. The sample taken for sequencing was PBMCs or a T cell subset sorted from them (not recorded which). All receptors derive from a man aged 18 to 29 who had mild COVID-19 (a few samples of this study predate the infection). Cell type and time point are not known.

This sequence joins TRBV2 and TRBJ1-1; no reliable D call. The germline V gene encodes CDR1 SNHLY and CDR2 FYNNEI. The V and J ends lost 4 bases and 1 base respectively, with 4 bases between them. This CDR3 comprises 12 residues. DNA of the CDR3: TGTGCCAGCAGTGCTCCGAACACTGAAGCTTTCTTT. Protein sequence: CASSAPNTEAFF. Supplemented by reference TRBV2 and TRBJ1-1, the full variable domain reads EPEVTQTPSHQVTQMGQEVILRCVPISNHLYFYWYRQILGQKVEFLVSFYNNEISEKSEIFDDQFSVERPDGSNFTLKIRSTKLEDSAMYFCASSAPNTEAFFGQGTRLTVV.

The J gene is TRBJ1-2, the V gene TRBV12-3 or TRBV12-4; TRBD1 agrees at 8 bases. J gave up 5 bases and V 6 bases, and 8 bases lay outside the gene matches. This CDR3 has 14 amino acids. The CDR3 loop reads CASSRQGSQYGYTF. CDR3 DNA sequence: TGTGCCAGCAGCCGACAGGGGTCCCAATATGGCTACACCTTC.

The chain is built from TRBV4-3 and TRBJ2-5; D not resolved. Germline V gene sequence: CDR1 LGHNA, CDR2 YSLEER. The CDR3 contains 15 residues. V was trimmed by 0 bases and J by 3 bases, leaving 11 bases between them. The chain's CDR3 is CASSQEALAKETQYF. The CDR3 DNA reads TGCGCCAGCAGCCAAGAAGCCTTGGCTAAAGAGACCCAGTACTTC.

The genes are TRBV5-1 and TRBJ2-1; 13 bases agree with TRBD2. This CDR3 contains 17 residues. V was clipped by 0 bases and J by 4 bases; unmatched bases: 4. Per germline, CDR1 SGHRS and CDR2 YFSETQ. The CDR3: CASSLGETSGGYNEQFF. The CDR3 region has the DNA TGCGCCAGCAGCTTGGGGGAGACTAGCGGGGGGTACAATGAGCAGTTCTTC.

J is TRBJ2-3 and V is TRBV5-4; D is tentatively TRBD1 or TRBD2 (5 bases each). This CDR3 has 16 amino acids. Germline CDR1 and CDR2: SGHNT and YYREEE (reference sequence). Deletions cut 5 bases from V and 2 bases from J, with 18 bases between. In nucleotides, the CDR3 is TGTGCCAGCAGTTCGAATCAAGGGACCATCACAGATACGCAGTATTTT. Amino acids: CASSSNQGTITDTQYF. The whole variable domain, filled in from reference TRBV5-4 and TRBJ2-3, reads ETGVTQSPTHLIKTRGQQVTLRCSSQSGHNTVSWYQQALGQGPQFIFQYYREEENGRGNFPPRFSGLQFPNYSSELNVNALELDDSALYLCASSSNQGTITDTQYFGPGTRLTVL.

The chain couples TRBV5-1 to TRBJ2-1; the D gene is possibly TRBD1 (5 bases). Germline CDR1 SGHRS, CDR2 YFSETQ. CDR3 length equals 14 residues. With 0 bases removed from V and 3 bases from J, the gap between germline ends came to 7 bases. This CDR3 reads CASSLEQDYNEQFF. Here the CDR3 DNA reads TGCGCCAGCAGCTTGGAACAGGACTACAATGAGCAGTTCTTC.

With regard to this clonotype: Its ends do not fully match the called genes, so a read error is possible. This chain joins TRBV7-7 and TRBJ2-2, with unresolved D. CDR1 SSHAT and CDR2 FNYEAQ come from the germline V gene (reference sequence). This CDR3 spans 15 amino acids. The CDR3 here is CASNPPASRPGELFF. DNA for the CDR3: TGTGCTAGCAACCCTCCGGCCAGCCGACCGGGGGAGCTGTTTTTT.

This clonotype was seen only a few times. V gene TRBV12-3 or TRBV12-4 combines with J gene TRBJ2-2; a possible D gene is TRBD1 (6 bases). The CDR3 extends over 15 amino acids. Trimming cost V 6 bases and J 0 bases, with 11 bases left between them. DNA for the CDR3: TGTGCCAGCAGGACGGGACACGCGAACACCGGGGAGCTGTTTTTT. The encoded protein is CASRTGHANTGELFF.

This clonotype appeared a single time. J is TRBJ2-3 and V is TRBV20-1; D is perhaps TRBD1 or TRBD2 (5 bases each). This CDR3 contains 16 residues. Trimming took 4 bases from V and 6 from J, leaving 23 bases between them. CDR1 is DFQATT, CDR2 SNEGSKA, per germline (reference sequence). DNA of the CDR3: TGCAGTGCTAATCTAGTGAGGGCAGGGCGAGGGGATACGCAGTATTTT. This encodes CSANLVRAGRGDTQYF.

The chain is built from TRBV7-8 and TRBJ2-1; 13 nucleotides agree with TRBD2. The CDR3 is 17 residues long. Trimming took 1 base from V and 7 from J; bases not matched to a gene: 7. The germline V gene has CDR1 SGHVS and CDR2 FQNEAQ. The CDR3: CASSLVSLAGGRNEQFF. The CDR3 DNA follows: TGTGCCAGCAGCTTAGTTTCACTAGCGGGGGGGCGGAATGAGCAGTTCTTC.

The V gene is TRBV3-1, the J gene TRBJ2-7; tentative D call: TRBD2 (8 bases). The CDR3 is 16 amino acids. The germline V and J ends were trimmed by 4 bases and 4 bases, with 20 bases remaining between them. Germline V gene lookup returns CDR1 LGHDT and CDR2 YNNKEL (reference sequence). The DNA of the CDR3 is TGTGCCAGCAGCCCCGGGAGGGGGCCGTCCCTTTACGAGCAGTACTTC. It encodes CASSPGRGPSLYEQYF.

In this sample, this clonotype turned up many times. The chain is built from TRBV6-5 and TRBJ2-7, with D perhaps TRBD1 (6 bases). Germline-derived CDR1 and CDR2 are MNHEY and SVGAGI. V was shortened by 8 bases and J by 3 bases, with 11 bases between the two germline ends. This CDR3 contains 12 residues. The DNA of the CDR3 is TGTGCCAGCCCTATCAGGGGCTACGAGCAGTACGTC. It codes for CASPIRGYEQYV.

This clonotype was seen ten or more times. The genes are TRBV5-1 and TRBJ2-3; 9 bases line up with TRBD1. V dropped 3 bases and J dropped 3; count of bases not matched to a gene: 2. The CDR3 sequence is 14 residues long. Germline V CDR1 and CDR2: SGHRS, YFSETQ. CDR3 DNA sequence: TGCGCCAGCAGCTCACAGGGGGCTACAGATACGCAGTATTTT. Its protein product is CASSSQGATDTQYF.

This clonotype was seen many times. The rearrangement uses TRBV5-1 and TRBJ2-7, with 8 bases aligning to TRBD2. V lost 3 bases and J lost 5; bases outside the gene matches: 4. The V gene's germline CDR1 is SGHRS and CDR2 YFSETQ. The CDR3 sequence is 13 residues long. The CDR3 loop reads CASSYSGENEQYF. The CDR3 nucleotides are TGCGCCAGCAGCTATAGCGGGGAGAACGAGCAGTACTTC.

This clonotype appeared a few times. V gene TRBV7-9 combines with J gene TRBJ1-1, with TRBD1 as a possible D gene (5 bases). CDR1 is SEHNR, CDR2 FQNEAQ, per germline (reference sequence). The ends were cut back, 6 bases at V and 5 bases at J, with 13 bases in the middle. This CDR3 spans 13 amino acids. The chain's CDR3 is CASSGGEGTEAFF. The CDR3 DNA follows: TGTGCCAGCAGTGGAGGGGAGGGAACTGAAGCTTTCTTT.

This clonotype was detected a few times. The rearrangement links TRBV28 to TRBJ1-1; 8 nucleotides line up with TRBD1. J gave up 11 bases and V 2 bases, and 4 bases lay outside the gene matches. The CDR3 runs to 12 residues. Germline values: CDR1 MDHEN, CDR2 SYDVKM. The CDR3 nucleotides are TGTGCCAGCAGTTTACGACAGGGGACGGCTTTCTTT. It encodes CASSLRQGTAFF.

The rearrangement uses TRBV5-1 and TRBJ1-2; no reliable D call. The V gene's germline CDR1 is SGHRS and CDR2 YFSETQ. There are 14 residues in the CDR3. V lost 0 bases to trimming and J lost 0 bases, with 6 bases between them. CDR3: CASSLEHPNYGYTF. The CDR3 DNA sequence: TGCGCCAGCAGCTTGGAACACCCTAACTATGGCTACACCTTC.

The chain links TRBV2 to TRBJ2-7; D call uncertain. Germline V gene data show CDR1 as SNHLY and CDR2 as FYNNEI. There are 14 residues in the CDR3. The V end was cut by 7 bases, the J end by 4 bases, with 17 bases between. CDR3 region: CASIAGQELYEQYV. The CDR3 DNA follows: TGTGCCAGCATTGCCGGGCAGGAGCTATACGAGCAGTACGTC.

This clonotype was seen a few times. The J gene is TRBJ1-2, the V gene TRBV6-5; D possibly corresponds to TRBD1 (5 bases). The CDR3 contains 13 residues. V was cut by 6 bases and J by 4 bases, with 12 bases left in between. Germline V CDR1 and CDR2: MNHEY, SVGAGI. The CDR3 spells CASSPDNAYGYTF. Here the CDR3 DNA reads TGTGCCAGCAGCCCGGACAACGCCTATGGCTACACCTTC.

The chain joins TRBV27 to TRBJ2-2; perhaps D is TRBD1 or TRBD2 (5 bases each). The CDR3 has 13 amino acids. Deletions cut 2 bases from V and 9 bases from J, with 10 bases between. Germline V gene sequence: CDR1 MNHEY, CDR2 SMNVEV (reference sequence). The DNA for the CDR3 is TGTGCCAGCAGTTTACGAGGGGCCCGGGAGCTGTTTTTT. Translated: CASSLRGARELFF.